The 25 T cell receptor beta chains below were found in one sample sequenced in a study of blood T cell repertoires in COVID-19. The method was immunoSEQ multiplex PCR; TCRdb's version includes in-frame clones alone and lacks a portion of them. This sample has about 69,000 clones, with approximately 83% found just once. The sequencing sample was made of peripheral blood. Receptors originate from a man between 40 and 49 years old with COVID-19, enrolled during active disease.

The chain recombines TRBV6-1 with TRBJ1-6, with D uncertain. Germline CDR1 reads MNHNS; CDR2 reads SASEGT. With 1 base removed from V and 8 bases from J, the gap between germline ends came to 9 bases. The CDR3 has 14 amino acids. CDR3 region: CASSEGYTDSPLHF. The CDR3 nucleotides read TGTGCCAGCAGTGAAGGGTATACGGATTCACCCCTCCACTTT.

The CDR3 is CASSLSTAGGYTF. The CDR3 DNA sequence: TGTGCCAGCAGCTTGTCGACCGCGGGTGGCTACACCTTC. The J gene is TRBJ1-2, the V gene TRBV11-2; D not certain. The CDR3 has 13 amino acids. The germline V gene has CDR1 SGHAT and CDR2 FQNNGV. V lost 3 bases and J 7 bases, leaving 12 bases between the germline ends.

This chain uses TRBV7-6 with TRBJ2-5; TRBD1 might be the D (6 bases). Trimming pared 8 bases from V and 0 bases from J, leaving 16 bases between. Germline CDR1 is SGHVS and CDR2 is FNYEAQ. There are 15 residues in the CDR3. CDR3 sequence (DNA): TGTGCCAGCGGGCAAACAGGGATCCACCAAGAGACCCAGTACTTC. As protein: CASGQTGIHQETQYF.

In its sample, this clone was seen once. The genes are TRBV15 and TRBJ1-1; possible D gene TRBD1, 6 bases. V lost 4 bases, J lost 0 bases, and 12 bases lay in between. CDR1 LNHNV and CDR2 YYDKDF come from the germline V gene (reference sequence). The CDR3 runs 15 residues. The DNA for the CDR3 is TGTGCCACCAGCATTACGACAGGATTGAACACTGAAGCTTTCTTT. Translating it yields CATSITTGLNTEAFF. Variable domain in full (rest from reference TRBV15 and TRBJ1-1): DAMVIQNPRYQVTQFGKPVTLSCSQTLNHNVMYWYQQKSSQAPKLLFHYYDKDFNNEADTPDNFQSRRPNTSFCFLDIRSPGLGDTAMYLCATSITTGLNTEAFFGQGTRLTVV.

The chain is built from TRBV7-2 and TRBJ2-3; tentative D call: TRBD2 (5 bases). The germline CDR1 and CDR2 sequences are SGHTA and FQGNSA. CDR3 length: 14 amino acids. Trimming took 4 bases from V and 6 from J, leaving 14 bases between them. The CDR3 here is CASSSGLQRDTQYF. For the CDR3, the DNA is TGTGCCAGCAGCTCAGGACTGCAACGGGATACGCAGTATTTT.

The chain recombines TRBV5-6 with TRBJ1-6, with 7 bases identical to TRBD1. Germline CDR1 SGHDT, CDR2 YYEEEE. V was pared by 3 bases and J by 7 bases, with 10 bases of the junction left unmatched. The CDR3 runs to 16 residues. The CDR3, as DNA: TGTGCCAGCAGCTCTACCACGACAGGGTGGAATTCACCCCTCCACTTT. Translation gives CASSSTTTGWNSPLHF.

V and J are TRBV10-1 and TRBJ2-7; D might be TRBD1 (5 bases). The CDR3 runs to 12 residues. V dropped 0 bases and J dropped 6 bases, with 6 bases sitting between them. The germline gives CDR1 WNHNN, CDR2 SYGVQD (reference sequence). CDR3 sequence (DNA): TGCGCCAGCAGTGAGTCTCAGGGCGAGCAGTACTTC. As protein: CASSESQGEQYF.

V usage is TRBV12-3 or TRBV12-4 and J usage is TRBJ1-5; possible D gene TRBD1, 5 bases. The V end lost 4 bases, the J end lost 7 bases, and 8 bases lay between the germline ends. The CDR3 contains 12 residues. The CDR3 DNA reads TGTGCCAGCAGTTGGGGCGAACAGCCCCAGCATTTT. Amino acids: CASSWGEQPQHF.

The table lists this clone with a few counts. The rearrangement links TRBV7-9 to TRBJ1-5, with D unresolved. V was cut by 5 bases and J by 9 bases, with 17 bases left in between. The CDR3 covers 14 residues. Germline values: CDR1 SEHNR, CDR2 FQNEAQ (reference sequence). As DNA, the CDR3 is TGTGCCAGCAGCGTGGGCTACTCGAGGGTGCCCCAGCATTTT. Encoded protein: CASSVGYSRVPQHF.

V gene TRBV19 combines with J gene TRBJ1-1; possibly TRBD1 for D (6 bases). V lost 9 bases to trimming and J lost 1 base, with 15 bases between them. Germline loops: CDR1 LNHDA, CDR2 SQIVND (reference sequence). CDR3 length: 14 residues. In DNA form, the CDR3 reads TGTGCCAGCAGGGGCGATAGACGGAACACTGAAGCTTTCTTT. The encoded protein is CASRGDRRNTEAFF.

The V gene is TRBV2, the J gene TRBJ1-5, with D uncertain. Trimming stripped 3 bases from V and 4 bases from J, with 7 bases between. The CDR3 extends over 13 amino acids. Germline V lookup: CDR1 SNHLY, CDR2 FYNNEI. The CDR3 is CASSEEGNQPQHF. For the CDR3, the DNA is TGTGCCAGCAGTGAGGAGGGTAATCAGCCCCAGCATTTT.

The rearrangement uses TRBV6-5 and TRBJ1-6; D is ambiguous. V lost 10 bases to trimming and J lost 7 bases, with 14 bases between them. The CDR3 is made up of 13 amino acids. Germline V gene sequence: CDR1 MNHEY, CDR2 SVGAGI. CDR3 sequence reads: CATRGRGNSPLHF. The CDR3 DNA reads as TGTGCCACCCGCGGGCGCGGAAATTCACCCCTCCACTTT.

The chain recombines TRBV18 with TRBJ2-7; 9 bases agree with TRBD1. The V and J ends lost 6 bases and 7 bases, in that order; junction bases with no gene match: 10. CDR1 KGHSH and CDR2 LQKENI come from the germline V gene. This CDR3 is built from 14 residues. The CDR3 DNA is TGTGCCAGCTCGGCCCGGGACAGGGAGGATGAGCAGTACTTC. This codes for CASSARDREDEQYF.

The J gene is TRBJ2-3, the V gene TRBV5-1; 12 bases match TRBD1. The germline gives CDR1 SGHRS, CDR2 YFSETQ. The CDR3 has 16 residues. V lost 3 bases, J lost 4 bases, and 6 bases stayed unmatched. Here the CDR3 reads CASSSGDRGRADTQYF. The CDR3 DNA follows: TGCGCCAGCAGCTCCGGGGACAGGGGGCGCGCAGATACGCAGTATTTT.

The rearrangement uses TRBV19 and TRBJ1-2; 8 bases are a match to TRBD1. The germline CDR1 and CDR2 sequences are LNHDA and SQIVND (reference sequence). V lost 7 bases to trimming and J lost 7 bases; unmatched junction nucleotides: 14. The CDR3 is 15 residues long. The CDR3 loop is CASTPGGQGARGYTF. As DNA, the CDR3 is TGTGCCAGTACCCCCGGGGGGCAGGGGGCGCGTGGCTACACCTTC. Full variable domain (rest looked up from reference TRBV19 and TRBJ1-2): DGGITQSPKYLFRKEGQNVTLSCEQNLNHDAMYWYRQDPGQGLRLIYYSQIVNDFQKGDIAEGYSVSREKKESFPLTVTSAQKNPTAFYLCASTPGGQGARGYTFGSGTRLTVV.

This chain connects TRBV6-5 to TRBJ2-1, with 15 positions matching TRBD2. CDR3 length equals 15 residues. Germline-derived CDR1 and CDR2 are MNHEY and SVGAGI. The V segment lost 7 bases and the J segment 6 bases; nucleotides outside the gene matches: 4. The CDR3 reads CASTWTSGGANEQFF. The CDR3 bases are TGTGCCAGCACTTGGACTAGCGGGGGGGCCAATGAGCAGTTCTTC.

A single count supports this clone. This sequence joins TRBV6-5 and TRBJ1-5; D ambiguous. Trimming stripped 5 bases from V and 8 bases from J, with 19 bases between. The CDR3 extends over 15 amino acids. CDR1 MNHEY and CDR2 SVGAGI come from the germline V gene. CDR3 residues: CASSQMAPEVEPQHF. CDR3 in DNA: TGTGCCAGCAGTCAAATGGCCCCCGAGGTGGAGCCCCAGCATTTT.

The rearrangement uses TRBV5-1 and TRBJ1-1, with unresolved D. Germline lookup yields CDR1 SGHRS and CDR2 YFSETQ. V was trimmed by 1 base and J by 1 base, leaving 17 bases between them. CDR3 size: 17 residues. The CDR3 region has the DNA TGCGCCAGCAGCTTGATCCCCGGGGTGGGGAGGAACACTGAAGCTTTCTTT. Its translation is CASSLIPGVGRNTEAFF. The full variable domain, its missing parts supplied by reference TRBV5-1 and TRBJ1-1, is KAGVTQTPRYLIKTRGQQVTLSCSPISGHRSVSWYQQTPGQGLQFLFEYFSETQRNKGNFPGRFSGRQFSNSRSEMNVSTLELGDSALYLCASSLIPGVGRNTEAFFGQGTRLTVV.

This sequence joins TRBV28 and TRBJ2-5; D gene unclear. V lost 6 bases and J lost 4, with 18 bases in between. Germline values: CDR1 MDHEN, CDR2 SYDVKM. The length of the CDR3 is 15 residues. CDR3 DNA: TGTGCCAGCAGCTTCAACGGTCAGACTCCAGAGACCCAGTACTTC. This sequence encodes CASSFNGQTPETQYF.

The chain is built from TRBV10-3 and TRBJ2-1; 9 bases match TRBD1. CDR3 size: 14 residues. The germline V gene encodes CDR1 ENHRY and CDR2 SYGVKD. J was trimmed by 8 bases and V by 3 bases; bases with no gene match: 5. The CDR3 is CAISEIQGAYEQFF. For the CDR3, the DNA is TGTGCCATCAGTGAAATACAGGGGGCCTATGAGCAGTTCTTC.

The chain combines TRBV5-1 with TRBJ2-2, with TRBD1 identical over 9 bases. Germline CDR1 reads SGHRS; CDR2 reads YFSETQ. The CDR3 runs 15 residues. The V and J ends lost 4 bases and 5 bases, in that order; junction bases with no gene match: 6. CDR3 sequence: CASSGGTGTTGELFF. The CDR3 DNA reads TGCGCCAGCAGCGGGGGGACAGGGACAACCGGGGAGCTGTTTTTT.

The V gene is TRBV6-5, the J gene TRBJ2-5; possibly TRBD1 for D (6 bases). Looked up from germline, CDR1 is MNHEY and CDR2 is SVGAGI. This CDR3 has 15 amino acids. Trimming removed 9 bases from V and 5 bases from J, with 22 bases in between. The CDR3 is CARRGDRIKGETQYF. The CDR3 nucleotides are TGTGCCAGAAGGGGAGACAGGATCAAGGGGGAGACCCAGTACTTC.

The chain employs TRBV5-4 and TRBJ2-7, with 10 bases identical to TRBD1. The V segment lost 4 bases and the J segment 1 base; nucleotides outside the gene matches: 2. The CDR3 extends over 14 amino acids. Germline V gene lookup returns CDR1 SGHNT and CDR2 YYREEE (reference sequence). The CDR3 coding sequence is TGTGCCAGCAGCCCGGGACAGGGGTCCTACGAGCAGTACTTC. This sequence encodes CASSPGQGSYEQYF.

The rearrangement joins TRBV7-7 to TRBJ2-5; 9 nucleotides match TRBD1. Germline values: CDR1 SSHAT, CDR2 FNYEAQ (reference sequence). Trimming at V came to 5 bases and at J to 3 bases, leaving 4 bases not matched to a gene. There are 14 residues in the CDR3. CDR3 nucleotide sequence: TGTGCCAGCAGCCCCCGGACAGGGGAAGAGACCCAGTACTTC. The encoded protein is CASSPRTGEETQYF.

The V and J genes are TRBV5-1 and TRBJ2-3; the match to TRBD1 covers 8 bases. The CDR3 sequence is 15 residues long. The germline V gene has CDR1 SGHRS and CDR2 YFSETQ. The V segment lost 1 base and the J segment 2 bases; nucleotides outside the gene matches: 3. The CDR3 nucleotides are TGCGCCAGCAGCTTGAATCAGGGGGCCACAGATACGCAGTATTTT. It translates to CASSLNQGATDTQYF.